One and the same sample provided the 12 T cell receptor beta chains below, sequenced in a study of cytomegalovirus exposure and HLA in healthy donors. The PCR had 60 Vbeta and 13 Jbeta primers. The data were produced by immunoSEQ multiplex PCR, yet TCRdb's version contains in-frame clones alone and is incomplete. The table includes more than 95,000 clones, 77% detected once. The sequenced sample consisted of PBMCs. The receptors stem from a woman aged 35 to 49 in good health and CMV-seropositive.

The chain is built from TRBV28 and TRBJ2-5; TRBD2 aligns across 7 bases. CDR1 and CDR2 from the germline V gene are MDHEN and SYDVKM. The CDR3 spans 14 residues. Trimming cost V 11 bases and J 1 base; bases outside gene matches: 10. The CDR3 loop is CAHGNSGFQETQYF. DNA for the CDR3: TGTGCCCACGGAAATAGCGGGTTCCAAGAGACCCAGTACTTC.

J is TRBJ2-2 and V is TRBV19; 11 bases are a match to TRBD2. The CDR3 has 16 amino acids. Looked up from germline, CDR1 is LNHDA and CDR2 is SQIVND (reference sequence). The V segment lost 7 bases and the J segment 4 bases; nucleotides outside the gene matches: 8. For the CDR3, the DNA is TGTGCCAGTACCCTCCTAGCGGGAGGCCTCACCGGGGAGCTGTTTTTT. It yields the protein CASTLLAGGLTGELFF.

The CDR3 is CASRVGLAQETQYF. The CDR3 DNA sequence: TGTGCCAGCAGGGTGGGACTAGCACAAGAGACCCAGTACTTC. The genes are TRBV7-6 and TRBJ2-5, with 9 bases that match TRBD2. The CDR3 extends over 14 amino acids. Unmatched junction bases numbered 4, after V lost 6 bases and J lost 2 bases. Germline CDR1 reads SGHVS; CDR2 reads FNYEAQ. Looking up the rest from reference TRBV7-6 and TRBJ2-5 gives the full variable domain: GAGVSQSPRYKVTKRGQDVALRCDPISGHVSLYWYRQALGQGPEFLTYFNYEAQQDKSGLPNDRFSAERPEGSISTLTIQRTEQRDSAMYRCASRVGLAQETQYFGPGTRLLVL.

This CDR3 reads CASSRTGPDTQYF. The CDR3, as DNA: TGTGCCAGTAGCCGGACAGGTCCAGATACGCAGTATTTT. The V gene is TRBV19, the J gene TRBJ2-3; 7 nucleotides match TRBD1. The germline V gene has CDR1 LNHDA and CDR2 SQIVND (reference sequence). CDR3 length: 13 residues. V was pared by 6 bases and J by 4 bases, with 4 bases of the junction left unmatched.

This clone was detected only once. This chain joins TRBV19 and TRBJ1-3; 7 bases match TRBD1. This CDR3 is 15 amino acids long. The germline V gene has CDR1 LNHDA and CDR2 SQIVND (reference sequence). J gave up 3 bases and V 6 bases, and 8 bases lay outside the gene matches. CDR3 DNA: TGTGCCAGTAGCGACGGGACAGATTATGGAAACACCATATATTTT. Residues: CASSDGTDYGNTIYF.

V and J are TRBV27 and TRBJ1-4, with D possibly TRBD1 on 6 matching bases. The V gene lost 4 bases and the J gene lost 2 bases, with 11 bases spanning the gap. Germline V gene sequence: CDR1 MNHEY, CDR2 SMNVEV (reference sequence). The CDR3 contains 15 residues. Here the CDR3 reads CASSWGRGTNEKLFF. The CDR3 DNA reads as TGTGCCAGCAGTTGGGGTAGGGGGACTAATGAAAAACTGTTTTTT.

This chain links TRBV28 with TRBJ1-1, with TRBD1 identical over 7 bases. Germline CDR1 and CDR2: MDHEN and SYDVKM. V lost 4 bases to trimming and J lost 11 bases; unmatched junction nucleotides: 13. This CDR3 has 14 residues. The CDR3 sequence: CASSSTRQGLAAFF. Written as DNA, the CDR3 is TGTGCCAGCAGTTCGACCCGACAGGGCCTGGCGGCTTTCTTT.

The V and J genes are TRBV28 and TRBJ1-3, with a possible D match to TRBD1 (6 bases). This CDR3 is 16 amino acids long. The ends were cut back, 4 bases at V and 1 base at J, with 14 bases in the middle. From germline, CDR1 is MDHEN and CDR2 SYDVKM. In nucleotides, the CDR3 is TGTGCCAGCAGTTGGGGGAGAGGGGGTTCTGGAAACACCATATATTTT. Protein: CASSWGRGGSGNTIYF. Combining the CDR3 with reference TRBV28 and TRBJ1-3 gives the whole variable domain DVKVTQSSRYLVKRTGEKVFLECVQDMDHENMFWYRQDPGLGLRLIYFSYDVKMKEKGDIPEGYSVSREKKERFSLILESASTNQTSMYLCASSWGRGGSGNTIYFGEGSWLTVV.

The rearrangement joins TRBV19 to TRBJ2-5, with D tentatively TRBD2 (5 bases). Trimming took off 4 bases at V and 7 bases at J, with 13 bases between the two ends. From germline, CDR1 is LNHDA and CDR2 SQIVND (reference sequence). This CDR3 is built from 13 residues. The CDR3 bases are TGTGCCAGTAGTAGCGTGGGTGGAGGGACCCAGTACTTC. The encoded protein is CASSSVGGGTQYF.

J is TRBJ2-5 and V is TRBV2; TRBD2 matches at 7 bases. Unmatched junction bases numbered 12, after V lost 4 bases and J lost 10 bases. Per germline, CDR1 SNHLY and CDR2 FYNNEI. The CDR3 covers 14 residues. The CDR3 is CASSGTRGLGDQYF. CDR3 coding DNA: TGTGCCAGCAGTGGGACTAGGGGATTGGGGGACCAGTACTTC.

This clone was observed a handful of times. The V and J genes are TRBV28 and TRBJ1-5; the D is unclear. V dropped 8 bases and J dropped 9 bases, with 14 bases sitting between them. The germline CDR1 and CDR2 sequences are MDHEN and SYDVKM. The CDR3 covers 12 residues. As DNA, the CDR3 is TGTGCCAGCCATCAATTGCCAGGGCCCCAGCATTTT. It encodes CASHQLPGPQHF.

A single count supports this clone. The V gene is TRBV7-3, the J gene TRBJ2-1; 7 bases map to TRBD1. V gave up 4 bases and J gave up 11 bases; unmatched junction bases: 5. The CDR3 totals 12 residues. Germline V gene lookup returns CDR1 SGHTA and CDR2 FQGTGA. The CDR3 DNA reads as TGTGCCAGCAGCTCTCCGACAGGGAAGCAGTTCTTC. It yields the protein CASSSPTGKQFF.